This paragraph covers one T cell receptor beta chain sequence. Its target antigen remains unknown. Base qualities were left out, and no much larger clone turns up one base away. The entry originates in a study of shared clonotypes between healthy human individuals (dated by TCRdb to the early 2020s). Looking at the study overall: A couple of women and three men aged 18 to 49 years were included in the cohort. To estimate repertoire size and how much clonotypes are shared between individuals, the study performed deep sequencing of blood TCR repertoires from a few healthy adults. To increase sequencing depth and limit assay-specific biases, different laboratories used diverse techniques to prepare libraries and sequence TCR repertoires. Between about 0.85 and 10 billion PBMCs per donor were obtained by leukapheresis.

Broad study findings and their caveats: Pairwise subsampling led to the expectation that sequencing depth would affect the degree of clonotype sharing among donors. Sampling was restricted to blood, and TCR repertoires in tissues likely differ from the TCR repertoires found in blood. Because the study included a small number of donors, the genetic and exposure-history diversity represented was limited.

Using the deep immunoSEQ assay, multiplex PCR amplified TCR CDR3 regions from genomic DNA. For each cell subset, the extracted genomic DNA was distributed evenly across all wells of several immunoSEQ 96-well plates, and each plate served as one replicate. Each replicate PCR for unsorted PBMC received 250 to 300 ng genomic DNA, equal to 25,000 to 35,000 T cell genomes. Ten immunoSEQ deep assay plates were used to sequence the unsorted PBMC genomic DNA. Purified libraries were measured with a Qubit 3.0 fluorometer, size-checked on a Bioanalyzer 2100, and measured again with the KAPA Library Quantification kit. A separate single-read 150-cycle Illumina NextSeq 550 flow cell was used to sequence each immunoSEQ 96-well plate. For the original study's pipeline: Because only junctional sequences without quality scores were contained in the immunoSEQ output, filtering matching that applied to full-length reads could not be performed. Sequences were annotated with PyIR, a Python wrapper for IgBLAST v1.9, and V/J genes and CDR3 were assigned using IMGT germline references. Reads were removed for weak V/J assignments (E-value above 1e-6), missing CDR3, stop codons, out-of-frame junctions, or ambiguous translated residues. V3J clonotypes were defined by identical inferred V gene, J gene, and CDR3 amino acid sequence. Percentage overlap between repertoires was computed as shared unique clonotypes divided by the size of the smaller repertoire. Richness of each repertoire was evaluated using RTK rarefaction, the Chao1 estimator, and Recon v2.1 estimates of unobserved clonotypes. TCRdb stores this immuneACCESS table with in-frame sequences only. Part of the clones is absent; in the studies checked, under half of the shortfall reflects unresolved V genes, and no reason is known for the rest. The D gene and trimming were derived from the DNA, and the V and J assignments and clone size from that table. The sample yields fewer than 550,000 clones; roughly 85% were counted once. About 12% of the sample is in the top ten clones.

The donors were healthy, HIV-negative adults who had no recently reported acute infections or vaccinations. Only Caucasian adults living in Nashville, Tennessee, USA were represented among the donors. For unsorted samples, roughly 81 million PBMCs were counted and genomic DNA was extracted with the QIAamp DNA Blood Mini kit. Blood was obtained by leukapheresis, after which PBMCs were separated by Ficoll-Histopaque density gradient centrifugation and cryopreserved in liquid nitrogen vapor phase. This TCR derives from a woman aged 40 to 50 in good health. Some clones in this sample may be carry-over from other donors' samples. Sequenced sample: PBMCs.

The CDR3 reads as follows: CASSSLLRRRNTGELFF. The nucleotide sequence reads as follows: TGTGCCAGCAGCTCCTTGTTACGCCGCCGGAACACCGGGGAGCTGTTTTTT. The sequence joins TRBV7-9 to TRBJ2-2; the D segment cannot be called with confidence. Spanning cysteine to phenylalanine, the CDR3 consists of 17 amino acids. Kept here is only the CDR3 DNA, which spans 51 bases and is read in frame from base 1. V lost 4 bases and J lost 1 base; the stretch between them is 16 bases long. CDR1 SEHNR and CDR2 FQNEAQ were looked up in the germline V gene (reference sequence).